This is a list of T cell receptor beta chains from one sample in a study of T cell responses to AZD1222 COVID-19 vaccine. Profiling relied on immunoSEQ multiplex PCR, and the TCRdb table lists in-frame clones only, not all of them. The sample comprises around 160,000 clones, 90% to 95% of which are singletons, and approximately 2.1% rests with the top ten. This material consisted of peripheral blood, taken on day 0 of AZD1222 vaccination. These receptors originate from an adult in good health. CDR3s include the opening cysteine and the closing phenylalanine or tryptophan. The D gene is left open where the match is weak. Clone size is not always given. Where it is, it says once, few, many or a class for expanded clones.

>TRBV9|.|.|TRBJ1-2
TGTGCCAGCAGCACCCTTAGTCTCAACTATGGCTACACCTTC
CASSTLSLNYGYTF
>TRBV7-9|once|.|TRBJ2-1
TGTGCCAGCAGCTTTAGAGGGAGTGGATCCTACAATGAGCAGTTCTTC
CASSFRGSGSYNEQFF
>TRBV6-1|once|.|TRBJ1-3
TGTGCCAGCAGTGAAGGGCCCGCCTCTGGAAACACCATATATTTT
CASSEGPASGNTIYF
>TRBV7-9|.|.|TRBJ1-4
TGTGCCAGCAGCTTAGGGCAGGGGTCAAGGGAAAAACTGTTTTTT
CASSLGQGSREKLFF
>TRBV6-5|.|.|TRBJ2-1
TGTGCCAGCACCTATGGACATCGTAAGCACAATGAGCAGTTCTTC
CASTYGHRKHNEQFF
>TRBV6-5|.|.|TRBJ1-4
TGTGCCAGCAGGGTTTCTGGGGCTAATGAAAAACTGTTTTTT
CASRVSGANEKLFF
>TRBV10-3|.|TRBD1|TRBJ1-5
TGTGCCATCAGTGGCGACAGGGGGGATCAGCCCCAGCATTTT
CAISGDRGDQPQHF
>TRBV4-1|.|TRBD1|TRBJ1-6
TGCGCCAGCAGCCAACCTCCAGGGGGTCGTTTGCTAAGCTCCTATAATTCACCCCTCCACTTT
CASSQPPGGRLLSSYNSPLHF
>TRBV5-6|.|TRBD1|TRBJ2-4
TGTGCCAGCAGCAACCGGGACAGGGCGTTTGGAAACATTCAGTACTTC
CASSNRDRAFGNIQYF
>TRBV19|.|TRBD1|TRBJ1-1
TGTGCCAGTAGTGGATCAGGGGGCACTGAAGCTTTCTTT
CASSGSGGTEAFF
>TRBV10-3|.|TRBD1|TRBJ1-4
TGTGCCATCAGTGGGGGACAGGGAGGTGAAAAACTGTTTTTT
CAISGGQGGEKLFF
>TRBV3-1/TRBV3-2|.|.|TRBJ1-1
TGTGCCAGCAGCCAAAGGGGGGCTCGCCGTGAAGCTTTCTTT
CASSQRGARREAFF
>TRBV15|.|TRBD1|TRBJ1-1
TGTGCCACCTCGACCGGGACAGGGAGGACTGAAGCTTTCTTT
CATSTGTGRTEAFF
>TRBV11-3|.|.|TRBJ2-7
TGTGCCAGCAGCTACGGGGTCGGCACAGAGGCCTACGAGCAGTACTTC
CASSYGVGTEAYEQYF
>TRBV4-1|.|.|TRBJ1-5
TGCGCCAGCAGCCAAGATCTAAGTCAGCCCCAGCATTTT
CASSQDLSQPQHF
>TRBV19|.|.|TRBJ1-1
TGTGCCAGTAGTAGATCCCCCGGCAGCATGAACACTGAAGCTTTCTTT
CASSRSPGSMNTEAFF
>TRBV7-9|.|.|TRBJ2-7
TGTGCCAGCAGCGGACAGATCTCCTACGAGCAGTACTTC
CASSGQISYEQYF
>TRBV7-9|.|.|TRBJ2-3
TGTGCCAGCAGCCCCTACACAGATACGCAGTATTTT
CASSPYTDTQYF
>TRBV7-8|.|TRBD2|TRBJ2-1
TGTGCCAGCGATGCGGGAGGCCCCTACAATGAGCAGTTCTTC
CASDAGGPYNEQFF
>TRBV3-1/TRBV3-2|once|.|TRBJ1-6
TGTGCCAGCAGCCAAGTCGCGGGAAGCTCCTATAATTCACCCCTCCACTTT
CASSQVAGSSYNSPLHF
>TRBV7-9|.|TRBD2|TRBJ2-3
TGTGCCAGCAGCCCAGGACTAGCGAGTAGCACAGATACGCAGTATTTT
CASSPGLASSTDTQYF
>TRBV7-9|.|.|TRBJ1-1
TGTGCCAGCAGCGTGGAAGCTTTCTTT
CASSVEAFF
>TRBV7-9|.|TRBD2|TRBJ2-1
TGTGCCAGCAGCTTGGGACTATCCCAACGGGGGTTCTTC
CASSLGLSQRGFF
>TRBV29-1|.|.|TRBJ1-1
TGCAGCGTATCTCCCGAAGCTTTCTTT
CSVSPEAFF
>TRBV5-1|.|.|TRBJ1-2
TGCGCCAGCAGCTTGGACCGGGGTAACTATGGCTACACCTTC
CASSLDRGNYGYTF